The rows below give T cell receptor beta chains drawn from one sample of a study of CD8 T cell repertoires and HIV-1 epitope variants. Their antigen targets remain unknown. Clones were sequenced by immunoSEQ multiplex PCR, and TCRdb holds only the in-frame ones, with some missing. Altogether about 2,900 clones are present, 73% being singletons, with the ten largest covering roughly 42%. Sequenced: cultured CD8+ T cells derived from PBMCs. These TCRs come from a male donor with HIV. Both conserved end residues are part of each CDR3. A D gene is named only where the DNA matches it firmly. Clone size is not always given. Where it is, it says once, few, many or a class for expanded clones.

NA,NA,TRBV5-4,TRBJ2-2,CASSPIEQSNTGELFF,TGTGCCAGCAGCCCGATTGAGCAGTCGAACACCGGGGAGCTGTTTTTT
NA,NA,TRBV5-6,TRBJ2-2,CASSSSGAAGELFF,TGTGCCAGCAGCTCTTCAGGGGCGGCCGGGGAGCTGTTTTTT
NA,NA,TRBV4-2,TRBJ2-1,CASSLGRSSYNEQFF,TGTGCCAGCAGCCTGGGACGTAGCTCCTACAATGAGCAGTTCTTC
NA,NA,TRBV6-5,TRBJ1-1,CASSYKTGPGGTEAFF,TGTGCCAGCAGTTATAAAACAGGCCCCGGGGGCACTGAAGCTTTCTTT
NA,NA,TRBV19,TRBJ2-1,CASGRGLDEQFF,TGTGCCAGCGGCCGGGGGTTAGATGAGCAGTTCTTC
TRBD2,NA,TRBV19,TRBJ2-1,CASSPSGSSYNEQFF,TGTGCCAGTTCTCCTAGCGGTAGCTCCTACAATGAGCAGTTCTTC
NA,NA,TRBV28,TRBJ1-4,CASSASWQGIEKLFF,TGTGCCAGCAGTGCCTCGTGGCAGGGGATTGAAAAACTGTTTTTT
TRBD2,NA,TRBV5-1,TRBJ2-7,CASSRTSGTTSSYEQYF,TGCGCCAGCAGTCGGACTAGCGGGACTACTAGCTCCTACGAGCAGTACTTC
TRBD1,NA,TRBV7-2,TRBJ1-2,CASSSYRGLLVRGYTF,TGTGCCAGCAGCTCCTACAGGGGCCTGCTGGTGAGGGGCTACACCTTC
NA,NA,TRBV11-2,TRBJ2-4,CASSPGALAKNIQYF,TGTGCCAGCAGCCCCGGGGCCCTAGCCAAAAACATTCAGTACTTC
NA,NA,TRBV10-3,TRBJ2-1,CATRGNEQFF,TGTGCCACTAGGGGAAATGAGCAGTTCTTC
NA,NA,TRBV4-3,TRBJ1-4,CASSSFEAGNEKLFF,TGCGCCAGCAGTTCCTTCGAGGCTGGTAATGAAAAACTGTTTTTT
NA,large,TRBV19,TRBJ2-2,CASSIRGSTGELFF,TGTGCCAGTAGTATTAGAGGATCCACCGGGGAGCTGTTTTTT
TRBD2,NA,TRBV28,TRBJ2-1,CASSFRGLAEYNEQFF,TGTGCCAGCAGTTTTCGGGGACTAGCGGAGTACAATGAGCAGTTCTTC
NA,NA,TRBV7-9,TRBJ2-1,CASSLDGYNEQFF,TGTGCCAGCAGCTTGGACGGCTACAATGAGCAGTTCTTC
TRBD2,NA,TRBV27,TRBJ2-1,CASSLPLLSGGRGEQFF,TGTGCCAGCAGTTTACCCCTATTGAGCGGGGGGCGGGGTGAGCAGTTCTTC
NA,NA,TRBV15,TRBJ1-1,CATSRDRQGASLEAFF,TGTGCCACCAGCAGAGACCGCCAAGGGGCCAGTCTCGAGGCTTTCTTT
TRBD2,NA,TRBV28,TRBJ2-1,CASSLVGGNNEQFF,TGTGCCAGCAGTTTAGTGGGAGGGAATAATGAGCAGTTCTTC
NA,once,TRBV28,TRBJ2-7,CASRLATGYEQYF,TGTGCCAGCAGACTCGCCACCGGCTACGAGCAGTACTTC
TRBD2,NA,TRBV27,TRBJ2-7,CASSPISTSGSSYEQYF,TGTGCCAGCAGCCCCATCTCTACTAGCGGGAGCTCCTACGAGCAGTACTTC
NA,NA,TRBV11-1,TRBJ1-1,CASSPQAIPNTEAFF,TGTGCCAGCAGCCCCCAGGCGATCCCGAACACTGAAGCTTTCTTT
TRBD2,few,TRBV29-1,TRBJ2-1,CSVEGGQGLAGGRYNEQFF,TGCAGCGTTGAAGGAGGCCAAGGACTAGCGGGAGGTCGCTACAATGAGCAGTTCTTC
NA,hyperexpanded,TRBV4-3,TRBJ2-7,CASSQEPGAGALSSYEQYF,TGCGCCAGCAGCCAAGAGCCGGGAGCGGGCGCCCTGAGCTCCTACGAGCAGTACTTC
NA,NA,TRBV28,TRBJ2-3,CASSFEAGSMDLSTDTQYF,TGTGCCAGCAGTTTTGAGGCCGGCTCCATGGACCTTAGCACAGATACGCAGTATTTT
TRBD1,NA,TRBV5-8,TRBJ2-3,CASSSGTGGTDTQYF,TGTGCCAGCAGCTCCGGGACAGGGGGCACAGATACGCAGTATTTT
TRBD1,NA,TRBV19,TRBJ1-5,CASSPDRGQPQHF,TGTGCCAGTAGTCCAGACAGGGGACAGCCCCAGCATTTT
NA,NA,TRBV7-6,TRBJ2-2,CASSLDGRAPGELFF,TGTGCCAGCAGCTTAGATGGCAGGGCGCCCGGGGAGCTGTTTTTT
TRBD1,medium-sized,TRBV7-2,TRBJ2-3,CASSPGQGNTDTQYF,TGTGCCAGCAGCCCAGGACAGGGCAACACAGATACGCAGTATTTT
NA,NA,TRBV28,TRBJ1-1,CASSLFEGAEAFF,TGTGCCAGCAGTTTATTTGAGGGGGCTGAAGCTTTCTTT
NA,NA,TRBV7-6,TRBJ2-2,CASSRALTGELFF,TGTGCCAGCAGCAGGGCCCTCACCGGGGAGCTGTTTTTT
NA,NA,TRBV7-9,TRBJ1-2,CASTFLGNYGYTF,TGTGCCAGCACCTTCCTCGGGAACTATGGCTACACCTTC
NA,NA,TRBV28,TRBJ2-4,CASIQGYGTKNIQYF,TGTGCCAGCATTCAGGGGTACGGTACCAAAAACATTCAGTACTTC
TRBD1,NA,TRBV27,TRBJ1-1,CASSLSIGTGYEEAFF,TGTGCCAGCAGTTTATCTATAGGGACAGGGTATGAGGAAGCTTTCTTT
NA,NA,TRBV19,TRBJ2-6,CASSIGTSGANVLTF,TGTGCCAGTAGTATAGGAACCTCTGGGGCCAACGTCCTGACTTTC
NA,NA,TRBV6-5,TRBJ2-2,CASSYYSTGELFF,TGTGCCAGCAGTTACTACAGTACCGGGGAGCTGTTTTTT
TRBD2,NA,TRBV4-1,TRBJ2-2,CASSQVPSGNTGELFF,TGCGCCAGCAGCCAAGTCCCTAGCGGGAACACCGGGGAGCTGTTTTTT
NA,NA,TRBV30,TRBJ1-5,CAWSLDSNQPQHF,TGTGCCTGGAGTTTAGATAGCAATCAGCCCCAGCATTTT
TRBD2,NA,TRBV5-4,TRBJ2-5,CASSLDWGGQETQYF,TGTGCCAGCAGCTTGGACTGGGGGGGGCAAGAGACCCAGTACTTC
NA,NA,TRBV28,TRBJ2-7,CASSFRLAEGGTPIEQYF,TGTGCCAGCAGTTTCCGGCTAGCGGAAGGGGGTACTCCTATCGAGCAGTACTTC